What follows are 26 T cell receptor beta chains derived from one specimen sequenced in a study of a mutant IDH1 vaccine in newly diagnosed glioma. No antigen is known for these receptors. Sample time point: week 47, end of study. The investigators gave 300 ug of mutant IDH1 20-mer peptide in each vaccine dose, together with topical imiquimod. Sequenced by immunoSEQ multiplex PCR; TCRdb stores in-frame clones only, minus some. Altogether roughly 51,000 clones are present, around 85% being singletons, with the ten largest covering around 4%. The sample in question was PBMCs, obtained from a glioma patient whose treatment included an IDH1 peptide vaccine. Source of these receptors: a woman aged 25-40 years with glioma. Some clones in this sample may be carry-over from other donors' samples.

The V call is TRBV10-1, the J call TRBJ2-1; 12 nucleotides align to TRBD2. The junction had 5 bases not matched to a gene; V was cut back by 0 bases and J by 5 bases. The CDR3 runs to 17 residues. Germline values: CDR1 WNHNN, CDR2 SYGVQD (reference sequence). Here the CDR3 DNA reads TGCGCCAGCAGTGAGTCGGCTAGCGGGAGGGAAGACAATGAGCAGTTCTTC. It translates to CASSESASGREDNEQFF.

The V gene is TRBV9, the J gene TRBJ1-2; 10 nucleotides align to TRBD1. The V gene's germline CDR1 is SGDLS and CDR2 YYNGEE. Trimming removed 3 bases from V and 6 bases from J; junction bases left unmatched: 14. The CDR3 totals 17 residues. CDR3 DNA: TGTGCCAGCAGCGCGAGGCGGGATGGGACAGGGGAAGATGGCTACACCTTC. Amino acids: CASSARRDGTGEDGYTF.

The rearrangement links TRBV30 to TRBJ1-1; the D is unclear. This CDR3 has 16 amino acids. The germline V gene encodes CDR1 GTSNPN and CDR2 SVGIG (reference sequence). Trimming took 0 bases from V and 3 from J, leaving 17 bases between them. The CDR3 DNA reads TGTGCCTGGAGTGTAACCCGGGGATGGAGTCACACTGAAGCTTTCTTT. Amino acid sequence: CAWSVTRGWSHTEAFF.

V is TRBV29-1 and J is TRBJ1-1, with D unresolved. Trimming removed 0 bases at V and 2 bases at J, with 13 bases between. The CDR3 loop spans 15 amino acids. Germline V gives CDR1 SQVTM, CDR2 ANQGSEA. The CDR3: CSVEDPGVGNTEAFF. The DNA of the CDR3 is TGCAGCGTTGAAGACCCCGGGGTGGGTAACACTGAAGCTTTCTTT.

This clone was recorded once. CDR3 DNA: TGTGCCAGCAGCTTAGAGGACAGGGTATTTGGCACTGAAGCTTTCTTT. Amino acids: CASSLEDRVFGTEAFF. The chain carries TRBV11-3 and TRBJ1-1; 8 positions match TRBD1. From germline, CDR1 is SGHNT and CDR2 YENEEA. The CDR3 spans 16 residues. V lost 0 bases and J lost 4; bases outside the gene matches: 7.

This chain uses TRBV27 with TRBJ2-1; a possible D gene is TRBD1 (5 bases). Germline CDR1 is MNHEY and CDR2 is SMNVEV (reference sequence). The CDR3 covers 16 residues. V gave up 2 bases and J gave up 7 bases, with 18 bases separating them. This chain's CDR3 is CASSLDMGQVKNEQFF. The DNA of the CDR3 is TGTGCCAGCAGTTTAGATATGGGGCAGGTAAAGAATGAGCAGTTCTTC.

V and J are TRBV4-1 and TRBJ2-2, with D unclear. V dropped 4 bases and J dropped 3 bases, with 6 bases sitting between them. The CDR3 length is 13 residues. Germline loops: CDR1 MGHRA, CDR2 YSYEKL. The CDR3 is CASSPPDTGELFF. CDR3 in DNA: TGCGCCAGCAGCCCCCCCGACACCGGGGAGCTGTTTTTT.

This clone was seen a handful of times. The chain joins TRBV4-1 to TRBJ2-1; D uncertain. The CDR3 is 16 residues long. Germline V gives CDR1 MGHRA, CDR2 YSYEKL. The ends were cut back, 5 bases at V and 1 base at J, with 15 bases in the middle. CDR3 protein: CASSSIDILSYNEQFF. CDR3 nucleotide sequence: TGCGCCAGCAGCTCCATCGACATCCTTTCCTACAATGAGCAGTTCTTC.

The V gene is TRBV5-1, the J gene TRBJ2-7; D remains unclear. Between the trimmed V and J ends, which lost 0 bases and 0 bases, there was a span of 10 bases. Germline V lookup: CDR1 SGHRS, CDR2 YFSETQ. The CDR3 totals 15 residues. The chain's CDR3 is CASSLEAQSSYEQYF. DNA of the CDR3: TGCGCCAGCAGCTTGGAGGCTCAGAGCTCCTACGAGCAGTACTTC.

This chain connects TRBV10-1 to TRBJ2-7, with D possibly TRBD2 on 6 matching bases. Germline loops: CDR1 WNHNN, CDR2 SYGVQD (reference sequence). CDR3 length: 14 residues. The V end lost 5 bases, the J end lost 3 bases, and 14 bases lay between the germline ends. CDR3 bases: TGCGCCAGCAGTATAGCGGCGGATCGCTACGAGCAGTACTTC. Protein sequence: CASSIAADRYEQYF.

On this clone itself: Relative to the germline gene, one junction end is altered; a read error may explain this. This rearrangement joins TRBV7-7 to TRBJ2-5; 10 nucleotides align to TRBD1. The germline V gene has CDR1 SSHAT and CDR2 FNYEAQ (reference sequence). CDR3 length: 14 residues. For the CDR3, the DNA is TGTGCTAGCAGCGACAGGGGGCTGGAAGAGACCCAGTACTTC. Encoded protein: CASSDRGLEETQYF.

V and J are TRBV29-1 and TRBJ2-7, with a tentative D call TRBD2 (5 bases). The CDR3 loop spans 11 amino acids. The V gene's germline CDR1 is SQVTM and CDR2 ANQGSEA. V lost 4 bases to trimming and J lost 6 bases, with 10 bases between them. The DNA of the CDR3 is TGCAGCGTTGGACCTGGGAGCGAGCAGTACTTC. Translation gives CSVGPGSEQYF.

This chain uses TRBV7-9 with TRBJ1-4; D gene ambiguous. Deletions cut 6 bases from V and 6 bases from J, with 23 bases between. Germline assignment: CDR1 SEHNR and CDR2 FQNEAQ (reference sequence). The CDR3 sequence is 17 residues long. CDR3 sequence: CASSHAGGRPQDEKLFF. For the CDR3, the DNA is TGTGCCAGCAGTCACGCGGGAGGCCGGCCGCAAGATGAAAAACTGTTTTTT.

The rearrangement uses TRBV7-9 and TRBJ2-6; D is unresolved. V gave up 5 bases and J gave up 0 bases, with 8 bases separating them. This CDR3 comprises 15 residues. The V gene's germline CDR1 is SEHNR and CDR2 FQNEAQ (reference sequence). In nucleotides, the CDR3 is TGTGCCAGCAGCCTTTGGGCCTCTGGGGCCAACGTCCTGACTTTC. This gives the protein CASSLWASGANVLTF.

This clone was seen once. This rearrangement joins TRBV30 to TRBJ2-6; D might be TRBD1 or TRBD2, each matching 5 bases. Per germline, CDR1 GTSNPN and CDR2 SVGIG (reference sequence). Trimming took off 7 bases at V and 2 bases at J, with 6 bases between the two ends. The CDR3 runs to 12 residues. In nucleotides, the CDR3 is TGTGCCTCGGGGCCTGGGGCCAACGTCCTGACTTTC. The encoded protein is CASGPGANVLTF.

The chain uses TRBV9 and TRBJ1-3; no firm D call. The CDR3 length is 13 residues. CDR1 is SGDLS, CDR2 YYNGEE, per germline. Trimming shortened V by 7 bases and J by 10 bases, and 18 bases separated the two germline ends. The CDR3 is CASPPTRWKTIYF. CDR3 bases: TGTGCCAGCCCCCCCACTCGCTGGAAGACCATATATTTT. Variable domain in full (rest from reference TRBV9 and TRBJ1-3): DSGVTQTPKHLITATGQRVTLRCSPRSGDLSVYWYQQSLDQGLQFLIQYYNGEERAKGNILERFSAQQFPDLHSELNLSSLELGDSALYFCASPPTRWKTIYFGEGSWLTVV.

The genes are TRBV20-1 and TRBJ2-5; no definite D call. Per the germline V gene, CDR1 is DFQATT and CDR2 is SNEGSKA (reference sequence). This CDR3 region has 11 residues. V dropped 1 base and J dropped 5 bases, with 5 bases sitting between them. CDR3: CSARVGETQYF. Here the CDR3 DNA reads TGCAGTGCTAGAGTGGGGGAGACCCAGTACTTC.

CDR3 amino acids: CASSYSSSSYNEQFF. The CDR3 coding sequence is TGTGCCAGCAGTTACTCTTCGAGCTCCTACAATGAGCAGTTCTTC. The J gene is TRBJ2-1, the V gene TRBV6-5; D not certain. This CDR3 has 15 residues. Germline loops: CDR1 MNHEY, CDR2 SVGAGI. The germline V and J ends were trimmed by 0 bases and 0 bases, with 6 bases remaining between them.

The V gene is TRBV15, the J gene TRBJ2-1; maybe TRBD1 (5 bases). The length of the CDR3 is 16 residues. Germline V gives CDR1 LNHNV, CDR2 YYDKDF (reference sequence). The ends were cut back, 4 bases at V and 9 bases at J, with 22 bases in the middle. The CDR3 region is CATSISSFWGLGEQFF. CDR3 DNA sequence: TGTGCCACCAGCATAAGCTCCTTCTGGGGCTTGGGTGAGCAGTTCTTC.

The CDR3 bases are TGCGCCAGCAGCCAAGGTCTCGGGCCCTACACGTTCGACGAGCAGTACTTC. Protein sequence: CASSQGLGPYTFDEQYF. The genes are TRBV4-1 and TRBJ2-7; no clear D gene. Germline V gene data show CDR1 as MGHRA and CDR2 as YSYEKL. The CDR3 length is 17 residues. V was cut by 1 base and J by 5 bases, with 21 bases left in between.

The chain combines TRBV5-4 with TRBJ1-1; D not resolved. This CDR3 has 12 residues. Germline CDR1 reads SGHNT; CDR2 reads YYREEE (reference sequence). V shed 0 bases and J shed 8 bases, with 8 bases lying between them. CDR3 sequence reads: CASSLVVGEAFF. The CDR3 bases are TGTGCCAGCAGCTTGGTTGTGGGCGAAGCTTTCTTT.

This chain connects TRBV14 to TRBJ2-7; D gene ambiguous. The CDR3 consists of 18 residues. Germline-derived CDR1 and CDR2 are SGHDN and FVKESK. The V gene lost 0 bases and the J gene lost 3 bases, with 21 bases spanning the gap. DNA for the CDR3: TGTGCCAGCAGCCAAGAAGACCTACCGGTAGGCGGTAGCTACGAGCAGTACTTC. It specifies CASSQEDLPVGGSYEQYF. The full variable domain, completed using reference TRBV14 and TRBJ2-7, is EAGVTQFPSHSVIEKGQTVTLRCDPISGHDNLYWYRRVMGKEIKFLLHFVKESKQDESGMPNNRFLAERTGGTYSTLKVQPAELEDSGVYFCASSQEDLPVGGSYEQYFGPGTRLTVT.

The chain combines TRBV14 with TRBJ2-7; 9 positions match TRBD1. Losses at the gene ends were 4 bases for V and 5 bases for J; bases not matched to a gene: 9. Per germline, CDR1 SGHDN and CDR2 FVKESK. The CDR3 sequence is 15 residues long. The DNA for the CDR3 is TGTGCCAGCAGCCGACGGGACAGGGAGGCAAACGAGCAGTACTTC. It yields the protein CASSRRDREANEQYF.

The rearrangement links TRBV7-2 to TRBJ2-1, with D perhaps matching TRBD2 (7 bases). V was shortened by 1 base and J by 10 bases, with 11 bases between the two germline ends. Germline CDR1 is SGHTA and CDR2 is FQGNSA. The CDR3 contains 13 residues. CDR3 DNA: TGTGCCAGCAGCTTAGGGACGGGGGGCGAGCAGTTCTTC. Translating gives CASSLGTGGEQFF.

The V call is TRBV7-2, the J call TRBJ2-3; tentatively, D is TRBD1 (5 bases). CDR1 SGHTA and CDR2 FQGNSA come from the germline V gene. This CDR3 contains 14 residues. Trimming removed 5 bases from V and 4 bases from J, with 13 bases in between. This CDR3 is CASSPGQGADTQYF. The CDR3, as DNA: TGTGCCAGCAGCCCAGGACAAGGGGCAGATACGCAGTATTTT.

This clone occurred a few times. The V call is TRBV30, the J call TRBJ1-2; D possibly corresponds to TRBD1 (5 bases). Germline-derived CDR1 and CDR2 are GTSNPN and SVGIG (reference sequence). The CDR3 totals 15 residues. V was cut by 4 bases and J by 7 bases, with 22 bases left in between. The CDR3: CAWTHTGAKSGGYTF. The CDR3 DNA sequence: TGTGCCTGGACTCACACAGGTGCGAAAAGTGGTGGCTACACCTTC.